This T cell receptor beta chain was sequenced during a study of technical replicates of blood from a few donors. Some clones are missing from TCRdb's copy, which holds only in-frame ones; the method was immunoSEQ multiplex PCR. The table includes tens of thousands of clones, more than 95% detected once. From germline, CDR1 is MNHNY and CDR2 SVGAGI (reference sequence). The CDR3 sequence is 14 residues long. Trimming removed 0 bases at V and 2 bases at J, with 6 bases between. This receptor was obtained from a human donor in good health. The chain couples TRBV6-6 to TRBJ2-3; D may be TRBD2 (6 bases). Sample: T cells isolated from PBMCs. The DNA for the CDR3 is TGTGCCAGCAGTTACTCGGGACTCACAGATACGCAGTATTTT. Translating it yields CASSYSGLTDTQYF.